Shown below are 25 T cell receptor beta chains from a single sample sequenced in a study of blood T cells in healthy people across ages. The use of a sample-barcoded 5' primer and a J-beta primer mix characterized a second PCR of roughly 6 to 11 cycles. MiXCR was run by TCRdb on the 5' RACE reads, yielding one entry per CDR3 protein. Of about 730,000 distinct CDR3 sequences detected, roughly 47% appear once; the ten largest clones hold about 20%. Input material: blood. The receptors stem from a woman aged 55-75 years in good health.

This rearrangement joins TRBV20-1 to TRBJ1-5, with 12 nucleotides matching TRBD1. The length of the CDR3 is 14 residues. The V gene end was trimmed by 5 bases and the J gene end by 4 bases; junction bases not matched to a gene: 3. Germline-derived CDR1 and CDR2 are DFQATT and SNEGSKA (reference sequence). CDR3 protein: CSAGGQGANQPQHF. For the CDR3, the DNA is TGCAGTGCTGGGGGACAGGGGGCAAATCAGCCCCAGCATTTT.

V and J are TRBV7-9 and TRBJ2-5; D gene unclear. The DNA end lines up better with TRBJ2-1; the J call may be wrong. Per germline, CDR1 SEHNR and CDR2 FQNEAQ (reference sequence). The CDR3 is made up of 14 amino acids. The CDR3 loop reads CASSLRLSAETQFF. The DNA for the CDR3 is TGTGCCAGCAGCCTTCGACTCTCCGCGGAGACCCAGTTCTTC.

The chain recombines TRBV6-6 with TRBJ1-1; weak D call: TRBD1 (5 bases). Germline lookup yields CDR1 MNHNY and CDR2 SVGAGI (reference sequence). V was cut by 0 bases and J by 5 bases, with 13 bases left in between. This CDR3 spans 15 amino acids. The CDR3: CASSYSSQGRTEAFF. The CDR3 nucleotides are TGTGCCAGCAGTTACTCCTCCCAGGGAAGAACTGAAGCTTTCTTT.

V usage is TRBV18 and J usage is TRBJ1-5, with a tentative D call TRBD1 (5 bases). This CDR3 has 14 residues. V shed 6 bases and J shed 5 bases, with 14 bases lying between them. The germline V gene has CDR1 KGHSH and CDR2 LQKENI. The CDR3: CASSPGWGDQPQHF. In DNA form, the CDR3 reads TGTGCCAGCTCTCCTGGATGGGGCGATCAGCCCCAGCATTTT.

The chain has TRBV6-1 and TRBJ2-3, with TRBD2 matching 9 bases. From germline, CDR1 is MNHNS and CDR2 SASEGT. Germline trimming cut 4 bases from V and 4 bases from J; bases unmatched to any gene: 9. The CDR3 runs to 16 residues. The CDR3 region has the DNA TGTGCCAGCAGTGTAGGAGCGGGGGGAGCAGCAGATACGCAGTATTTT. The encoded protein is CASSVGAGGAADTQYF.

This chain connects TRBV3-1 to TRBJ1-2; D uncertain. Trimming left V 1 base short and J 8 bases short, with 11 bases between. Germline CDR1 reads LGHDT; CDR2 reads YNNKEL (reference sequence). The CDR3 sequence is 13 residues long. CDR3 bases: TGTGCCAGCAGCCAAGGTGAGCGGATCGGCTACACCTTC. Translated, it gives CASSQGERIGYTF.

In this sample, this clonotype turned up a few times. This chain links TRBV10-3 with TRBJ2-1, with a weak D call TRBD1 (6 bases). V was clipped by 2 bases and J by 3 bases, with 17 bases between them. Germline CDR1 and CDR2: ENHRY and SYGVKD. This CDR3 comprises 17 residues. CDR3 sequence: CAISEPRQVSDYNEQFF. As DNA, the CDR3 is TGTGCCATCAGTGAGCCACGACAGGTGAGCGACTACAATGAGCAGTTCTTC.

The chain joins TRBV12-3 or TRBV12-4 to TRBJ1-5; tentative D call: TRBD1 (5 bases). Trimming shortened V by 7 bases and J by 5 bases, and 15 bases separated the two germline ends. CDR3 length: 14 amino acids. This CDR3 is CASNLGAYDQPQHF. CDR3 sequence (DNA): TGTGCCAGCAACCTCGGGGCGTACGATCAGCCCCAGCATTTT.

This rearrangement joins TRBV29-1 to TRBJ1-2, with D unclear. The V and J ends lost 0 bases and 2 bases respectively, with 10 bases between them. The CDR3 consists of 14 residues. The V gene's germline CDR1 is SQVTM and CDR2 ANQGSEA. CDR3 DNA: TGCAGCGTTGAAGATCGAGGGTGGAACTATGGCTACACCTTC. Translated: CSVEDRGWNYGYTF.

DNA of the CDR3: TGTGCCAGCAGTTTATATGGCGCCCCAGGGTTGGTGGAGACCCAGTACTTC. Amino acids: CASSLYGAPGLVETQYF. The chain employs TRBV27 and TRBJ2-5; TRBD1 might be the D (5 bases). The CDR3 contains 17 residues. V lost 1 base and J 5 bases, leaving 20 bases between the germline ends. Looked up from germline, CDR1 is MNHEY and CDR2 is SMNVEV (reference sequence).

There are a few counts of this clonotype. The rearrangement uses TRBV7-2 and TRBJ1-1, with 8 bases aligning to TRBD1. Germline V lookup: CDR1 SGHTA, CDR2 FQGNSA. The CDR3 covers 12 residues. J lost 10 bases, V lost 5 bases, and 6 bases had no gene match. The CDR3: CASSPDRGGAFF. The CDR3 DNA reads TGTGCCAGCAGCCCCGACAGGGGCGGAGCTTTCTTT.

The chain employs TRBV25-1 and TRBJ2-5; no firm D call. The DNA end is a closer match to TRBJ2-7, so the J assignment may be wrong. This CDR3 spans 11 amino acids. CDR1 and CDR2 (germline): MGHDK, SYGVNS. The CDR3 bases are TGTGCCGTTTCCCGGCAACTCGAGCAGTACTTC. It encodes CAVSRQLEQYF.

The chain uses TRBV3-1 and TRBJ2-3; D not resolved. CDR1 LGHDT and CDR2 YNNKEL come from the germline V gene (reference sequence). Between the trimmed V and J ends, which lost 1 base and 5 bases, there was a span of 7 bases. The CDR3 spans 13 residues. CDR3 protein: CASSQVLLDTQYF. DNA for the CDR3: TGTGCCAGCAGCCAAGTGCTGCTAGATACGCAGTATTTT.

This clonotype has only a few counts. The V gene is TRBV4-2, the J gene TRBJ2-1; TRBD2 aligns across 7 bases. The CDR3 covers 15 residues. The V gene end was trimmed by 0 bases and the J gene end by 6 bases; junction bases not matched to a gene: 5. Per germline, CDR1 LGHNA and CDR2 YNFKEQ. The CDR3 reads CASSQDRLAINEQFF. Here the CDR3 DNA reads TGTGCCAGCAGCCAAGATCGACTAGCTATCAATGAGCAGTTCTTC.

The chain has TRBV6-2 or TRBV6-3 and TRBJ2-5; 9 bases are shared with TRBD1. Germline values: CDR1 MNHEY, CDR2 SVGEGT. Trimming cost V 2 bases and J 11 bases; bases outside gene matches: 15. The CDR3 runs to 16 residues. CDR3 coding DNA: TGTGCCAGCAGTTACGGCCACGGGACAGGGAGGAATGAGCAGTACTTC. Its translation: CASSYGHGTGRNEQYF.

The chain combines TRBV5-8 with TRBJ2-5, with D possibly matching TRBD1 (6 bases). The J call may not be correct, given that the DNA end is closer to TRBJ2-7. Germline V gene data show CDR1 as SGHTS and CDR2 as YDEGEE. There are 13 residues in the CDR3. The CDR3 DNA sequence: TGTGCCAGCAGCGCCAAACAGGGCTTCGAGCAGTACTTC. It yields the protein CASSAKQGFEQYF.

In this sample, this clonotype turned up a few times. The V gene is TRBV24-1, the J gene TRBJ2-7; 8 bases map to TRBD2. The CDR3 has 19 amino acids. Germline trimming cut 6 bases from V and 3 bases from J; bases unmatched to any gene: 21. Per germline, CDR1 KGHDR and CDR2 SFDVKD. The CDR3 loop reads CATSSPDPGTRGTSYEQYF. The CDR3 DNA is TGTGCCACCAGTTCCCCGGACCCCGGGACTAGGGGGACAAGCTACGAGCAGTACTTC.

In this sample, this clonotype turned up a few times. The chain couples TRBV9 to TRBJ1-2; 9 positions match TRBD1. The CDR3 consists of 14 residues. Germline CDR1 is SGDLS and CDR2 is YYNGEE. The ends lost 0 bases at V and 5 bases at J; junction bases unmatched: 2. The CDR3 loop is CASSVDRGHYGYTF. The CDR3 nucleotides read TGTGCCAGCAGCGTAGACAGGGGGCATTATGGCTACACCTTC.

The chain links TRBV20-1 to TRBJ2-3; unclear D gene. V gave up 2 bases and J gave up 8 bases, with 14 bases separating them. The CDR3 covers 13 residues. Germline V gives CDR1 DFQATT, CDR2 SNEGSKA (reference sequence). The CDR3 DNA reads TGCAGTGCTAGACACATCACAACAACTACGCAGTATTTT. Translation: CSARHITTTTQYF.

This clonotype was seen a handful of times. This sequence joins TRBV13 and TRBJ2-7; 9 nucleotides agree with TRBD1. V shed 5 bases, J shed 5 bases, and the junction held 7 bases outside the gene matches. The CDR3 sequence is 14 residues long. Germline V gene data show CDR1 as PRHDT and CDR2 as FYEKMQ (reference sequence). The CDR3 spells CASSPGQGWNEQYF. For the CDR3, the DNA is TGTGCCAGCAGCCCAGGACAGGGGTGGAACGAGCAGTACTTC.

This clonotype was observed at least ten times. The rearrangement links TRBV5-1 to TRBJ2-1, with TRBD2 matching 10 bases. This CDR3 is built from 16 residues. CDR1 SGHRS and CDR2 YFSETQ come from the germline V gene. J gave up 5 bases and V 0 bases, and 5 bases lay outside the gene matches. CDR3 DNA: TGCGCCAGCAGCTTGGGCGGGACTAGCGTACACAATGAGCAGTTCTTC. Residues: CASSLGGTSVHNEQFF.

The chain joins TRBV9 to TRBJ2-7, with 8 bases lining up with TRBD2. The trim removed 4 bases at V and 0 bases at J, leaving 12 bases unmatched. Germline V gives CDR1 SGDLS, CDR2 YYNGEE. The CDR3 totals 17 residues. As DNA, the CDR3 is TGTGCCAGCAGCCCCACGATAACTACTAGCGGCTCCTACGAGCAGTACTTC. Translation: CASSPTITTSGSYEQYF. Looking up the rest from reference TRBV9 and TRBJ2-7 gives the full variable domain: DSGVTQTPKHLITATGQRVTLRCSPRSGDLSVYWYQQSLDQGLQFLIQYYNGEERAKGNILERFSAQQFPDLHSELNLSSLELGDSALYFCASSPTITTSGSYEQYFGPGTRLTVT.

The sample holds many counts of this clonotype. The chain recombines TRBV29-1 with TRBJ2-7; D possibly uses TRBD1 or TRBD2 (5 bases each). This CDR3 has 12 amino acids. Germline V gene data show CDR1 as SQVTM and CDR2 as ANQGSEA. Trimming left V 6 bases short and J 1 base short, with 10 bases between. The CDR3: CSVSGPSYEQYF. For the CDR3, the DNA is TGCAGCGTATCGGGACCGTCCTACGAGCAGTACTTC.

This clonotype was seen repeatedly, ten times or more. The chain uses TRBV29-1 and TRBJ2-5, with D perhaps assigned TRBD1 or TRBD2 (5 bases each). This CDR3 spans 11 amino acids. Trimming took off 3 bases at V and 5 bases at J, with 7 bases between the two ends. Germline V lookup: CDR1 SQVTM, CDR2 ANQGSEA. In DNA form, the CDR3 reads TGCAGCGTTGATGGGGGTGAGACCCAGTACTTC. Protein product: CSVDGGETQYF.

With regard to this clonotype: A clone one base away is much larger, so this may be a read error. The chain is built from TRBV10-3 and TRBJ1-2; 7 bases match TRBD1. The CDR3 consists of 13 residues. Germline V CDR1 and CDR2: ENHRY, SYGVKD. The CDR3 coding sequence is TGTGCCATCAGTGAAATTCAGGGGGAAGGCTGCACCTTC. Translation gives CAISEIQGEGCTF.